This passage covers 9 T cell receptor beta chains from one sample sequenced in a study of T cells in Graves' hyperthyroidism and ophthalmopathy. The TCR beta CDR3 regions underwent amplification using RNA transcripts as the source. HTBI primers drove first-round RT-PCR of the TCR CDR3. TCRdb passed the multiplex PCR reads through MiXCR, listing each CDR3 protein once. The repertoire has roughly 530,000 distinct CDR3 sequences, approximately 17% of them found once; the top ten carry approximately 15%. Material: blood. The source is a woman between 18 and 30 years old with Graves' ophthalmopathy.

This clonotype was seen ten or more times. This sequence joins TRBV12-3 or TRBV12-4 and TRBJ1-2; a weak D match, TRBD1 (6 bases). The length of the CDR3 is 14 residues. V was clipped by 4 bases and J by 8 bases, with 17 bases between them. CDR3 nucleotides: TGTGCCAGCAGTTCCCCCGACAGGTCCGGGGGCTACACCTTC. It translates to CASSSPDRSGGYTF.

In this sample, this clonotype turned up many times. Here the CDR3 DNA reads TGTGCCAGCAGAGGGGTTCACGGCTACACCTTC. Amino acids: CASRGVHGYTF. J is TRBJ1-2 and V is TRBV12-3 or TRBV12-4, with D possibly being TRBD1 (5 bases). Trimming removed 6 bases from V and 8 bases from J, with 10 bases in between. The CDR3 runs to 11 residues.

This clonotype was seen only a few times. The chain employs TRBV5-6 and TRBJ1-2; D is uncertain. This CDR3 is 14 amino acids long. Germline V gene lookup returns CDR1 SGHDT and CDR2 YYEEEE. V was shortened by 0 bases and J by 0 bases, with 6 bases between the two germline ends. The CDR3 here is CASSLDSSNYGYTF. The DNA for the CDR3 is TGTGCCAGCAGCTTGGATAGTTCTAACTATGGCTACACCTTC. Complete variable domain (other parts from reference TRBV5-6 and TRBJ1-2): DAGVTQSPTHLIKTRGQQVTLRCSPKSGHDTVSWYQQALGQGPQFIFQYYEEEERQRGNFPDRFSGHQFPNYSSELNVNALLLGDSALYLCASSLDSSNYGYTFGSGTRLTVV.

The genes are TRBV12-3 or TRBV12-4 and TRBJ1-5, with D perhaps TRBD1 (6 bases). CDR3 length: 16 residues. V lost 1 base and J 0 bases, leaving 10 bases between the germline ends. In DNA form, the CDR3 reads TGTGCCAGCAGTTTAGTCCCGGGGGCTAGCAATCAGCCCCAGCATTTT. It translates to CASSLVPGASNQPQHF.

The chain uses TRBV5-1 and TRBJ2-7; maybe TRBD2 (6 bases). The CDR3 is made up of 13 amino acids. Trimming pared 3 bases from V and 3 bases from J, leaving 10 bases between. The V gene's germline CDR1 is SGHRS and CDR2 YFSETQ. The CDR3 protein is CASSSGLIYEQYF. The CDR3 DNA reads TGCGCCAGCAGCTCGGGACTGATCTACGAGCAGTACTTC. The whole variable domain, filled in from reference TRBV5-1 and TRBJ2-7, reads KAGVTQTPRYLIKTRGQQVTLSCSPISGHRSVSWYQQTPGQGLQFLFEYFSETQRNKGNFPGRFSGRQFSNSRSEMNVSTLELGDSALYLCASSSGLIYEQYFGPGTRLTVT.

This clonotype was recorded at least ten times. This chain's CDR3 is CAISVTISSYEQYF. In nucleotides, the CDR3 is TGTGCCATCAGTGTAACAATTAGCTCCTACGAGCAGTACTTC. The chain carries TRBV10-3 and TRBJ2-7; D gene unclear. CDR1 is ENHRY, CDR2 SYGVKD, per germline. V dropped 4 bases and J dropped 0 bases, with 10 bases sitting between them. This CDR3 contains 14 residues.

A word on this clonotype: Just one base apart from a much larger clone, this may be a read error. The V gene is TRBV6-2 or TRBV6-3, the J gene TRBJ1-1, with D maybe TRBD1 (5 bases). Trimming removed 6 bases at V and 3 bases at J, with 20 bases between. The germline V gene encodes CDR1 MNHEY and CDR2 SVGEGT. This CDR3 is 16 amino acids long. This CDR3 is CASRPLWTWADTEAFF. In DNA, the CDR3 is TGTGCCAGCAGACCCCTTTGGACATGGGCAGACACTGAAGCTTTCTTT.

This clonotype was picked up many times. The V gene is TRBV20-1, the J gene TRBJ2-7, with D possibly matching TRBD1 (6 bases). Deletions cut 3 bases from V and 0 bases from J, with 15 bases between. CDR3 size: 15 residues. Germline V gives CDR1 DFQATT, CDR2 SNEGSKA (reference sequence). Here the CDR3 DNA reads TGCAGTGCTAGCAGGGGACACGGCGTCTCCTACGAGCAGTACTTC. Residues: CSASRGHGVSYEQYF.

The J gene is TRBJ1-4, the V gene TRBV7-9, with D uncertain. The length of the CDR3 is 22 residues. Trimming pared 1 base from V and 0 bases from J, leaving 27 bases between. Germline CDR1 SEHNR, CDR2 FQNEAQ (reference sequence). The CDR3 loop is CASSLDPSSGYRDGATNEKLFF. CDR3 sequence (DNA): TGTGCCAGCAGCTTAGACCCGAGTAGCGGCTATAGGGATGGGGCAACTAATGAAAAACTGTTTTTT.